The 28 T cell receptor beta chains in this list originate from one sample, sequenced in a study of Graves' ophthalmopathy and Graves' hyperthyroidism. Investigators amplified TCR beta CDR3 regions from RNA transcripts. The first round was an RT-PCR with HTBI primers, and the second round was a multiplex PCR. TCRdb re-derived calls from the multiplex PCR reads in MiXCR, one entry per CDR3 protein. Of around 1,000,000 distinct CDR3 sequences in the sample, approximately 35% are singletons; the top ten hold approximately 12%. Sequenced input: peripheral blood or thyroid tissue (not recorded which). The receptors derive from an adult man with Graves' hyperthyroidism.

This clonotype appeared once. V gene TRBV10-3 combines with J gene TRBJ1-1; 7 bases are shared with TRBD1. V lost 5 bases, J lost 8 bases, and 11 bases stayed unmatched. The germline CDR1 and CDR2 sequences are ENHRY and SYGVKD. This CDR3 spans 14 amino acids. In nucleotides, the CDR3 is TGTGCCATCAGTTACAGAGAAGACAGGGAAGAAGCTTTCTTT. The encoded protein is CAISYREDREEAFF.

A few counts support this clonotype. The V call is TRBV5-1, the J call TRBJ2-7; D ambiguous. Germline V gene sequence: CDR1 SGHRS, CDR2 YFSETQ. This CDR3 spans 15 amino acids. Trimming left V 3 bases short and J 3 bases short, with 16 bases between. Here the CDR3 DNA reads TGCGCCAGCAGCTCCCGAGACTCTCGAGGCTACGAGCAGTACTTC. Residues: CASSSRDSRGYEQYF. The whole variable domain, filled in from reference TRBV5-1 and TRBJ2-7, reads KAGVTQTPRYLIKTRGQQVTLSCSPISGHRSVSWYQQTPGQGLQFLFEYFSETQRNKGNFPGRFSGRQFSNSRSEMNVSTLELGDSALYLCASSSRDSRGYEQYFGPGTRLTVT.

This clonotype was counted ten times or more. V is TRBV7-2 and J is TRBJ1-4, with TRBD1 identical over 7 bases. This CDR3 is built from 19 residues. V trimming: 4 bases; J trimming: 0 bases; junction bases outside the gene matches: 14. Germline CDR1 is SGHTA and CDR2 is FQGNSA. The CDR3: CASSSKMSRGIATNEKLFF. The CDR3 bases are TGTGCCAGCAGCTCGAAAATGTCCAGGGGGATTGCAACTAATGAAAAACTGTTTTTT.

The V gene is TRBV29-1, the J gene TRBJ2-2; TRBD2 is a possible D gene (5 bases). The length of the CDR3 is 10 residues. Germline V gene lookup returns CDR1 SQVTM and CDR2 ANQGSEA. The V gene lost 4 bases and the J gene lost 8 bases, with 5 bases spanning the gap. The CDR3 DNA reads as TGCAGCGTTGCGGGAGGGGAGCTGTTTTTT. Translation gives CSVAGGELFF.

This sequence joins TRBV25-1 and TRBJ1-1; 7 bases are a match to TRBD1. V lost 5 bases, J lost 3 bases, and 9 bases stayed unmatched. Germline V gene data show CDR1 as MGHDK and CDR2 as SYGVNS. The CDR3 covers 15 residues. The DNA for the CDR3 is TGTGCCAGCAGTTTATGGGGGACAGTCGACACTGAAGCTTTCTTT. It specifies CASSLWGTVDTEAFF.

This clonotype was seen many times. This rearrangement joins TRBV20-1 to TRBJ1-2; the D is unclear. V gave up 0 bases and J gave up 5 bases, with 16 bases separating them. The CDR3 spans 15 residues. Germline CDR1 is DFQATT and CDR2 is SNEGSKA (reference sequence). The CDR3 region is CSARDPFGVEYGYTF. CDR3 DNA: TGCAGTGCTAGAGATCCTTTTGGGGTAGAGTATGGCTACACCTTC.

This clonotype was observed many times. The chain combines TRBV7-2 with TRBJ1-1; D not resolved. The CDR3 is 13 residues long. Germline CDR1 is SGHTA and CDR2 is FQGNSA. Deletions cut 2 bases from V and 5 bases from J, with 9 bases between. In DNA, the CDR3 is TGTGCCAGCAGCTTAACCCATGCGACTGAAGCTTTCTTT. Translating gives CASSLTHATEAFF.

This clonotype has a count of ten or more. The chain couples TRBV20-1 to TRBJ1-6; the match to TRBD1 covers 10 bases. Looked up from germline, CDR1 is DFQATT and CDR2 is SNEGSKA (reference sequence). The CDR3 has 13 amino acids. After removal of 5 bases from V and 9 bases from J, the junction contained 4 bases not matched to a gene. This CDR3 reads CSAWDRGSSPLHF. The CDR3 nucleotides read TGCAGTGCTTGGGACAGGGGTAGTTCACCCCTCCACTTT.

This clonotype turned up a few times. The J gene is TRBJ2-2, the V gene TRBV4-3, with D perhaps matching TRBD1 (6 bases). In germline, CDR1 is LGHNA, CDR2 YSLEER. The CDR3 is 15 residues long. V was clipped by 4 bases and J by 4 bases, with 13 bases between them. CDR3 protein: CASSLSGQFTGELFF. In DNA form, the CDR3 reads TGCGCCAGCAGCCTATCTGGACAGTTCACCGGGGAGCTGTTTTTT.

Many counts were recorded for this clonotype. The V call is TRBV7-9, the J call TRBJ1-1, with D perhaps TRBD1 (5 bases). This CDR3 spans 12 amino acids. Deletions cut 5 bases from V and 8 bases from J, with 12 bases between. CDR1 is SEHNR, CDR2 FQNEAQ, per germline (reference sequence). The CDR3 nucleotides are TGTGCCAGCAGCGCGGACACCGTCGAAGCTTTCTTT. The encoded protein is CASSADTVEAFF. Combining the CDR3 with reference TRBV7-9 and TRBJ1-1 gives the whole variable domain DTGVSQNPRHKITKRGQNVTFRCDPISEHNRLYWYRQTLGQGPEFLTYFQNEAQLEKSRLLSDRFSAERPKGSFSTLEIQRTEQGDSAMYLCASSADTVEAFFGQGTRLTVV.

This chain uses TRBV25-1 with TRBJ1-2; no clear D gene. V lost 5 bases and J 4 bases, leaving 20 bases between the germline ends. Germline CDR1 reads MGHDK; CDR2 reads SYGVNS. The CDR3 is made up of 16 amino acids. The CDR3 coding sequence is TGTGCCAGCAGTTTTCTGCCCCCCCGGGAGAGCTATGGCTACACCTTC. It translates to CASSFLPPRESYGYTF.

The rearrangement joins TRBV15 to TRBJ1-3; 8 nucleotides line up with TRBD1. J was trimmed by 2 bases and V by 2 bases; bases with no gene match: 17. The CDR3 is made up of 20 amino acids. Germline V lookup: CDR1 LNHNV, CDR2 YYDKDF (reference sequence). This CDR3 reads CATSRRLFRDRFITGNTIYF. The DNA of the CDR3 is TGTGCCACCAGCAGACGTCTTTTCCGGGACAGGTTTATTACTGGAAACACCATATATTTT.

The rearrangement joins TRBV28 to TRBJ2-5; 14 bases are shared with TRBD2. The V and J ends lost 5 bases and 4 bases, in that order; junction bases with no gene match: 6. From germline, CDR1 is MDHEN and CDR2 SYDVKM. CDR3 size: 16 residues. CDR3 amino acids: CASSIGTSGSVETQYF. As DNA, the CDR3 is TGTGCCAGCAGTATCGGGACTAGCGGGAGTGTAGAGACCCAGTACTTC.

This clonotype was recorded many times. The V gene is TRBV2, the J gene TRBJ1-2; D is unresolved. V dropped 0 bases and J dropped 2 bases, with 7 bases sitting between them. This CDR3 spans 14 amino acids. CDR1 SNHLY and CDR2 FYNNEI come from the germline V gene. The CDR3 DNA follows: TGTGCCAGCAGTGAAGCACCAGTCAACTATGGCTACACCTTC. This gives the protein CASSEAPVNYGYTF.

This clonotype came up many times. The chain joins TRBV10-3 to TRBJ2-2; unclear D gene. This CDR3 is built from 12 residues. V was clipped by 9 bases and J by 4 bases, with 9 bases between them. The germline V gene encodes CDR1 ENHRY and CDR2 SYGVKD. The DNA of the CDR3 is TGTGCCATACTTGGCGGCACCGGGGAGCTGTTTTTT. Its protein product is CAILGGTGELFF.

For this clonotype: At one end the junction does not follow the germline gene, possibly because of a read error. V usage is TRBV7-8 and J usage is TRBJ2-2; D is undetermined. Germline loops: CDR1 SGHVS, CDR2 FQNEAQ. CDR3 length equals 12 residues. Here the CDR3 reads CAGSLGTGELFF. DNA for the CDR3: TGTGCCGGCAGCTTGGGGACCGGGGAGCTGTTTTTT. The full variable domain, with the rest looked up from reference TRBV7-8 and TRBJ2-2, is GAGVSQSPRYKVAKRGQDVALRCDPISGHVSLFWYQQALGQGPEFLTYFQNEAQLDKSGLPSDRFFAERPEGSVSTLKIQRTQQEDSAVYLCAGSLGTGELFFGEGSRLTVL.

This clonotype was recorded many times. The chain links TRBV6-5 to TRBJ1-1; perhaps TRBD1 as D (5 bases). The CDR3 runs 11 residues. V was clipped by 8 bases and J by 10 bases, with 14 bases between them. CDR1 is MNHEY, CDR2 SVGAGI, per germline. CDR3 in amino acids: CASRGDFGAFF. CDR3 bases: TGTGCCAGCCGAGGGGATTTCGGAGCTTTCTTT.

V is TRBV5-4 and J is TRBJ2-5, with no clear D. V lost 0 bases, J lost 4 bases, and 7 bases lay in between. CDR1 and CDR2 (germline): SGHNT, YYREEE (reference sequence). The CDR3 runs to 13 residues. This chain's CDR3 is CASSLDLRETQYF. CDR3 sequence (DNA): TGTGCCAGCAGCTTGGACCTAAGAGAGACCCAGTACTTC.

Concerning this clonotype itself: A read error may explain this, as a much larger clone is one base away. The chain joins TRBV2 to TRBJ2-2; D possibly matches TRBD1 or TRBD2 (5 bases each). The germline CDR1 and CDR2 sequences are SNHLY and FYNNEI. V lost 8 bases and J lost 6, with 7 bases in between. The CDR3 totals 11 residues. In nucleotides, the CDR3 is TGTGCCAGCGGGGACGCCGGGGAGCTGTTTTTT. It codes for CASGDAGELFF.

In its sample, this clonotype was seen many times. The DNA of the CDR3 is TGTGCCAGCAGCTGGGAGGGGACAGAGACCCAGTACTTC. Translating gives CASSWEGTETQYF. V usage is TRBV12-3 or TRBV12-4 and J usage is TRBJ2-5, with TRBD2 matching over 7 bases. V was pared by 6 bases and J by 4 bases, with 5 bases of the junction left unmatched. This CDR3 has 13 amino acids.

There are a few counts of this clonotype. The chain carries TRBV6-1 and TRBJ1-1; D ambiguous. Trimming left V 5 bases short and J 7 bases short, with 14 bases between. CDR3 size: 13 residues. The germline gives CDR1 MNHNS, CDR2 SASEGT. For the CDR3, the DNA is TGTGCCAGCAGTTACTCGTCCGGGATTGAAGCTTTCTTT. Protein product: CASSYSSGIEAFF.

For the CDR3, the DNA is TGTGCCAGCAGTCCTACGGTAGAGGGTCAGCCCCAGCATTTT. Translating it yields CASSPTVEGQPQHF. This chain joins TRBV12-3 or TRBV12-4 and TRBJ1-5; D uncertain. Trimming took 5 bases from V and 6 from J, leaving 14 bases between them. CDR3 length: 14 residues.

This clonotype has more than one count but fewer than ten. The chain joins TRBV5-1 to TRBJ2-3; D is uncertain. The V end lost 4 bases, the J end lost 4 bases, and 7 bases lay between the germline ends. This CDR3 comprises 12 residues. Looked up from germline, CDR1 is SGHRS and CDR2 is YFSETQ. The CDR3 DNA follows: TGCGCCAGCAGCCCGTACTCAGATACGCAGTATTTT. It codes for CASSPYSDTQYF.

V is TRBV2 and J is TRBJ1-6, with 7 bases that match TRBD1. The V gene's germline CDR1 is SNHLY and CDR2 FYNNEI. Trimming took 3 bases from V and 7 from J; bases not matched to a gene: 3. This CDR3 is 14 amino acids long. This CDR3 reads CASSDGTVNSPLHF. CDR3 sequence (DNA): TGTGCCAGCAGTGATGGGACAGTAAATTCACCCCTCCACTTT.

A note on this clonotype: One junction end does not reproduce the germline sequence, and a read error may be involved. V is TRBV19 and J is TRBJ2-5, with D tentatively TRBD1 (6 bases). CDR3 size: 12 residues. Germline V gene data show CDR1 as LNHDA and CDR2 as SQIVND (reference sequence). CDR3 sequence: CRGTGLGEAQYF. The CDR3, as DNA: TGTAGGGGCACAGGGTTAGGAGAGGCCCAGTACTTC.

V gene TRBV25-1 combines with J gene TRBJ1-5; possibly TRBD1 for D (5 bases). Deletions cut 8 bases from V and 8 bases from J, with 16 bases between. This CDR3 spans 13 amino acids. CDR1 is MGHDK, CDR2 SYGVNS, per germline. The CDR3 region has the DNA TGTGCCAGCCGGGGGGGGGTACCGGAGCCCCAGCATTTT. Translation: CASRGGVPEPQHF.

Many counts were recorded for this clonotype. CDR3 sequence (DNA): TGTGCCACACAGGCAACCACAGATACGCAGTATTTT. It specifies CATQATTDTQYF. V and J are TRBV10-3 and TRBJ2-3, with D possibly matching TRBD1 (5 bases). Germline V lookup: CDR1 ENHRY, CDR2 SYGVKD. V was clipped by 10 bases and J by 2 bases, with 10 bases between them. The CDR3 is made up of 12 amino acids.

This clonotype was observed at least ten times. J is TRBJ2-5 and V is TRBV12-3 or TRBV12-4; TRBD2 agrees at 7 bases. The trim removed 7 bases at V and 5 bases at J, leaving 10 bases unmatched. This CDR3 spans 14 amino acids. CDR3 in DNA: TGTGCCAGCACGCACAATACCGGGAGGGAGACCCAGTACTTC. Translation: CASTHNTGRETQYF.